Listed below are T cell receptor beta chains from one sample, sequenced in a study of OX40 agonist ivuxolimab in advanced cancers. Clones were sequenced by immunoSEQ multiplex PCR, and TCRdb holds only the in-frame ones, with some missing. The sample lists about 68,000 clones, 88% seen once, with around 0.95% in the top ten. The sample consisted of CD4+ or CD8+ T cells sorted from blood, taken in a trial of the OX40 agonist ivuxolimab. These receptors were collected from an adult with an advanced solid tumor such as melanoma, head and neck, liver or kidney cancer. The CDR3 runs from the conserved cysteine through the conserved F or W. A D gene is named only where the DNA matches it firmly. Part of the rows lack a size; the others show once, few, many or a class for expanded clones.

V gene: TRBV6-5; J gene: TRBJ2-7; clone size: -; D gene: -; CDR3 DNA: TGTGCCAGCAGTTACTCCCCCCGCGTGGGAACCTACGAGCAGTACTTC; CDR3 protein: CASSYSPRVGTYEQYF
V gene: TRBV7-9; J gene: TRBJ2-1; clone size: once; D gene: -; CDR3 DNA: TGTGCCAGCAGCCCCAATCTAGGGAACAATGAGCAGTTCTTC; CDR3 protein: CASSPNLGNNEQFF
V gene: TRBV5-6; J gene: TRBJ2-6; clone size: -; D gene: -; CDR3 DNA: TGTGCCAGCACCAGGGGATCTGGGGCCAACGTCCTGACTTTC; CDR3 protein: CASTRGSGANVLTF
V gene: TRBV6-6; J gene: TRBJ2-5; clone size: -; D gene: -; CDR3 DNA: TGTGCCAGCAGCCGTGACAGTGAAGAGACCCAGTACTTC; CDR3 protein: CASSRDSEETQYF
V gene: TRBV5-1; J gene: TRBJ2-5; clone size: -; D gene: TRBD1; CDR3 DNA: TGCGCCAGTAGACAGGGGGCAAGAGAGACCCAGTACTTC; CDR3 protein: CASRQGARETQYF
V gene: TRBV13; J gene: TRBJ2-3; clone size: -; D gene: TRBD2; CDR3 DNA: TGTGCCAGCAGCTTGGCTAGCGGGAGGGTGACAGATACGCAGTATTTT; CDR3 protein: CASSLASGRVTDTQYF
V gene: TRBV28; J gene: TRBJ1-4; clone size: -; D gene: -; CDR3 DNA: TGTGCCAGCAGTCCCCCCGTTAGGGGAACTAATGAAAAACTGTTTTTT; CDR3 protein: CASSPPVRGTNEKLFF
V gene: TRBV14; J gene: TRBJ1-1; clone size: -; D gene: -; CDR3 DNA: TGTGCCAGCAGCCATGTTCAGGGGATGTGGACTGAAGCTTTCTTT; CDR3 protein: CASSHVQGMWTEAFF
V gene: TRBV11-2; J gene: TRBJ2-7; clone size: -; D gene: -; CDR3 DNA: TGTGCCAGCAGCCCCCGCCACAGGGCCGAGCAGTACTTC; CDR3 protein: CASSPRHRAEQYF
V gene: TRBV7-6; J gene: TRBJ2-7; clone size: -; D gene: -; CDR3 DNA: TGTGCCAGCAGCTTACAACTCCGGGGCCCCTCGGGGAGCTCCTACGAGCAGTACTTC; CDR3 protein: CASSLQLRGPSGSSYEQYF
V gene: TRBV7-6; J gene: TRBJ2-1; clone size: -; D gene: TRBD2; CDR3 DNA: TGTGCCAGCAGCCCTCGGACTAGCGGGGACAATGAGCAGTTCTTC; CDR3 protein: CASSPRTSGDNEQFF
V gene: TRBV18; J gene: TRBJ2-5; clone size: -; D gene: -; CDR3 DNA: TGTGCCAGCTCACCGTTCGAGACCCAGTACTTC; CDR3 protein: CASSPFETQYF
V gene: TRBV28; J gene: TRBJ2-1; clone size: -; D gene: -; CDR3 DNA: TGTGCCAGCAGTCGGGGGTACTACAATGAGCAGTTCTTC; CDR3 protein: CASSRGYYNEQFF
V gene: TRBV9; J gene: TRBJ2-7; clone size: -; D gene: -; CDR3 DNA: TGTGCCAGCAGCTCCCGGTGGGAGAGGTCCTACGAGCAGTACTTC; CDR3 protein: CASSSRWERSYEQYF
V gene: TRBV6-5; J gene: TRBJ2-2; clone size: -; D gene: -; CDR3 DNA: TGTGCCAGCACAGAAAAGGGCGGGGAGCTGTTTTTT; CDR3 protein: CASTEKGGELFF
V gene: TRBV2; J gene: TRBJ2-1; clone size: -; D gene: TRBD2; CDR3 DNA: TGTGCCAGCAGTGTAGGGCGGGAGGGCCTCCATGAGCAGTTCTTC; CDR3 protein: CASSVGREGLHEQFF
V gene: TRBV6-1; J gene: TRBJ1-5; clone size: -; D gene: -; CDR3 DNA: TGTGCCAGCAGTACACAGGTCAGCAATCAGCCCCAGCATTTT; CDR3 protein: CASSTQVSNQPQHF
V gene: TRBV11-2; J gene: TRBJ1-2; clone size: -; D gene: TRBD1; CDR3 DNA: TGTGCCAGCAGCTCGAACCGCCGGGACAGTTATGGCTACACCTTC; CDR3 protein: CASSSNRRDSYGYTF
V gene: TRBV18; J gene: TRBJ2-5; clone size: -; D gene: TRBD2; CDR3 DNA: TGTGCCAGCTCACCGAGAGCGGGAGGAGAGACCCAGTACTTC; CDR3 protein: CASSPRAGGETQYF
V gene: TRBV7-2; J gene: TRBJ1-5; clone size: -; D gene: -; CDR3 DNA: TGTGCCAGCAGCCCGACGCGGGGGGCCGGCAATCAGCCCCAGCATTTT; CDR3 protein: CASSPTRGAGNQPQHF
V gene: TRBV7-2; J gene: TRBJ2-7; clone size: -; D gene: -; CDR3 DNA: TGTGCCAGCAGCTTACCGGGGGCGTTCGAGCAGTACTTC; CDR3 protein: CASSLPGAFEQYF
V gene: TRBV7-2; J gene: TRBJ2-5; clone size: -; D gene: -; CDR3 DNA: TGTGCCAGCAGCTTAGCGAGCAGGGTTCGAGAGACCCAGTACTTC; CDR3 protein: CASSLASRVRETQYF
V gene: TRBV7-9; J gene: TRBJ2-2; clone size: -; D gene: -; CDR3 DNA: TGTGCCAGCAGCCCAGGGACCGCTCAGGAGGGGGAGCTGTTTTTT; CDR3 protein: CASSPGTAQEGELFF
V gene: TRBV6-5; J gene: TRBJ2-1; clone size: -; D gene: TRBD2; CDR3 DNA: TGTGCCAGCAGCGAGGTCGGGACTAGCGGGAGAAAGCAGTTCTTC; CDR3 protein: CASSEVGTSGRKQFF
V gene: TRBV2; J gene: TRBJ2-3; clone size: once; D gene: -; CDR3 DNA: TGTGCCAGCAAAAAGGACACAGATACGCAGTATTTT; CDR3 protein: CASKKDTDTQYF
V gene: TRBV11-2; J gene: TRBJ2-4; clone size: -; D gene: TRBD2; CDR3 DNA: TGTGCCAGCAGCAGACTAGCGGGGGACATAGCCAAAAACATTCAGTACTTC; CDR3 protein: CASSRLAGDIAKNIQYF
V gene: TRBV19; J gene: TRBJ2-1; clone size: -; D gene: -; CDR3 DNA: TGTGCCAGTAGTATCCCAAACAGCTACAATGAGCAGTTCTTC; CDR3 protein: CASSIPNSYNEQFF
V gene: TRBV9; J gene: TRBJ2-7; clone size: -; D gene: -; CDR3 DNA: TGTGCCAGCAGCGCCCTGGACGGTAGTGCCTACGAGCAGTACTTC; CDR3 protein: CASSALDGSAYEQYF
V gene: TRBV15; J gene: TRBJ2-7; clone size: few; D gene: TRBD2; CDR3 DNA: TGTGCCACCAGCAGAGGTTCTAGCGGGAGTCCCGAGCAGTACTTC; CDR3 protein: CATSRGSSGSPEQYF
V gene: TRBV9; J gene: TRBJ2-1; clone size: -; D gene: TRBD2; CDR3 DNA: TGTGCCAGCAGCGCGGGACTAGCGGGGGACAATGAGCAGTTCTTC; CDR3 protein: CASSAGLAGDNEQFF
V gene: TRBV7-2; J gene: TRBJ1-2; clone size: once; D gene: -; CDR3 DNA: TGTGCCAGCAGCAAACAGCAAAACTATGGCTACACCTTC; CDR3 protein: CASSKQQNYGYTF
V gene: TRBV7-2; J gene: TRBJ2-5; clone size: -; D gene: TRBD2; CDR3 DNA: TGTGCCAGCAGCTTAGGTCTAGCGGGAGGGCCCGAGACCCAGTACTTC; CDR3 protein: CASSLGLAGGPETQYF
V gene: TRBV4-3; J gene: TRBJ2-1; clone size: -; D gene: TRBD2; CDR3 DNA: TGCGCCAGCAGCCACGGTTTAGCGGGGGCCAATGAGCAGTTCTTC; CDR3 protein: CASSHGLAGANEQFF
V gene: TRBV7-7; J gene: TRBJ1-2; clone size: -; D gene: -; CDR3 DNA: TGTGCTAGCAGCCCCCTCGAACGTAACCTCCGGAAGGGCTACACCTTC; CDR3 protein: CASSPLERNLRKGYTF
V gene: TRBV19; J gene: TRBJ1-1; clone size: -; D gene: -; CDR3 DNA: TGTGCCAGTAGTATAAACGGGGAGACTGAAGCTTTCTTT; CDR3 protein: CASSINGETEAFF
V gene: TRBV25-1; J gene: TRBJ2-7; clone size: -; D gene: TRBD1; CDR3 DNA: TGTGCCAGCCCGGACAGGGGGCCCCACGAGCAGTACTTC; CDR3 protein: CASPDRGPHEQYF
V gene: TRBV28; J gene: TRBJ2-2; clone size: -; D gene: TRBD2; CDR3 DNA: TGTGCCAGCAGTTTGGGGACTAGCGGGAGCAAGAAGGGCGGGGAGCTGTTTTTT; CDR3 protein: CASSLGTSGSKKGGELFF
V gene: TRBV10-3; J gene: TRBJ1-2; clone size: -; D gene: -; CDR3 DNA: TGTGCCATCAGTGAAAAGGGGATCAACTATGGCTACACCTTC; CDR3 protein: CAISEKGINYGYTF
V gene: TRBV7-3; J gene: TRBJ1-3; clone size: -; D gene: TRBD1; CDR3 DNA: TGTGCCAGCAGCTTATCACCGGGACAGGGGGCTGGAAACACCATATATTTT; CDR3 protein: CASSLSPGQGAGNTIYF
V gene: TRBV2; J gene: TRBJ1-5; clone size: -; D gene: TRBD1; CDR3 DNA: TGTGCCAGCGTCTCCGACAGGGGTAGCAATCAGCCCCAGCATTTT; CDR3 protein: CASVSDRGSNQPQHF
V gene: TRBV18; J gene: TRBJ1-3; clone size: -; D gene: -; CDR3 DNA: TGTGCCAGCTCACCCGGGGACCCTCTCTCTGGAAACACCATATATTTT; CDR3 protein: CASSPGDPLSGNTIYF
V gene: TRBV7-3; J gene: TRBJ2-1; clone size: -; D gene: TRBD1; CDR3 DNA: TGTGCCAGCAGTTCCACAGGGGGCGGTGAGCAGTTCTTC; CDR3 protein: CASSSTGGGEQFF
V gene: TRBV27; J gene: TRBJ2-7; clone size: -; D gene: TRBD1; CDR3 DNA: TGTGCCAGCAGTTTAGGGACAGCATACAACGAGCAGTACTTC; CDR3 protein: CASSLGTAYNEQYF
V gene: TRBV5-1; J gene: TRBJ2-7; clone size: -; D gene: TRBD2; CDR3 DNA: TGCGCCAGCCGAGTAGGACCCTATCCGGGACTAGGTGACGAGCAGTACTTC; CDR3 protein: CASRVGPYPGLGDEQYF
V gene: TRBV19; J gene: TRBJ2-6; clone size: -; D gene: -; CDR3 DNA: TGTGCCAGTCATGGAGGCAGGGAATTCTCTGGGGCCAACGTCCTGACTTTC; CDR3 protein: CASHGGREFSGANVLTF
V gene: TRBV28; J gene: TRBJ2-5; clone size: -; D gene: TRBD2; CDR3 DNA: TGTGCCAGCAGCCCCTTAGCGGGAGGGGAGACCCAGTACTTC; CDR3 protein: CASSPLAGGETQYF
V gene: TRBV5-1; J gene: TRBJ2-6; clone size: -; D gene: -; CDR3 DNA: TGCGCCAGCAGCATCGACAGGACCGCTGGGGCCAACGTCCTGACTTTC; CDR3 protein: CASSIDRTAGANVLTF
V gene: TRBV14; J gene: TRBJ2-5; clone size: -; D gene: -; CDR3 DNA: TGTGCCAGCAGCCGACTGAGGGAGACCCAGTACTTC; CDR3 protein: CASSRLRETQYF
V gene: TRBV2; J gene: TRBJ2-7; clone size: -; D gene: -; CDR3 DNA: TGTGCCAGTGAGGGACACTCCTACGAGCAGTACTTC; CDR3 protein: CASEGHSYEQYF
V gene: TRBV6-1; J gene: TRBJ1-1; clone size: -; D gene: -; CDR3 DNA: TGTGCCAGCAGTGATGTTTTACTGGTAGCTTTCTTT; CDR3 protein: CASSDVLLVAFF
V gene: TRBV18; J gene: TRBJ2-6; clone size: -; D gene: TRBD1; CDR3 DNA: TGTGCCAGCTCAAGGCAGGGGGTTAGTTCTGGGGCCAACGTCCTGACTTTC; CDR3 protein: CASSRQGVSSGANVLTF
V gene: TRBV6-1; J gene: TRBJ2-5; clone size: once; D gene: TRBD2; CDR3 DNA: TGTGCCAGCAGTGAAGGGAAAGCGGGAGAAGAGACCCAGTACTTC; CDR3 protein: CASSEGKAGEETQYF
V gene: TRBV29-1; J gene: TRBJ1-1; clone size: -; D gene: -; CDR3 DNA: TGCAGCGTGGCCGGGACTACCAACACTGAAGCTTTCTTT; CDR3 protein: CSVAGTTNTEAFF
V gene: TRBV7-3; J gene: TRBJ2-1; clone size: -; D gene: -; CDR3 DNA: TGTGCCAGCAGCTTAATACCCGGGAGTAACAATGAGCAGTTCTTC; CDR3 protein: CASSLIPGSNNEQFF
V gene: TRBV6-6; J gene: TRBJ2-7; clone size: -; D gene: -; CDR3 DNA: TGTGCCAGCAGTCAGGGGATCTACGAGCAGTACTTC; CDR3 protein: CASSQGIYEQYF